Sequencing of this T cell receptor beta chain was carried out in a study of blood T cell repertoires in COVID-19. The wider study: Acute and convalescent COVID-19 specimens originated in the United States, Italy and Spain. T cells, B-cell-depleted T cells, or PBMCs provided the cDNA or gDNA that served as material.

Concerning this clone: The junction differs from germline at one of its ends, possibly a read error. Other DNA sequences in this specimen translate into the identical CDR3.

In the source study's methods: Amplifying reference gene primers gave estimates of nucleated cell counts. TCRdb's table, derived via immunoSEQ multiplex PCR, lists solely in-frame clones and lacks some. That table supplies the V and J calls and clone size; D and trimming were determined from the DNA. Seen here are 75,000 to 100,000 clones, roughly 80% observed once, and the top ten hold 9.5% to 12%. The CDR3 is 15 amino acids. Looked up from germline, CDR1 is SGHRS and CDR2 is YFSETQ. Sequenced sample: peripheral blood. This clonotype was sampled from a human donor in a cohort sampled during active COVID-19. This rearrangement joins TRBV5-1 to TRBJ2-3, with TRBD1 matching 9 bases. The CDR3: CASSLQGASEDTQYF. In DNA form, the CDR3 reads TGCGCCAGCAGCTTACAGGGGGCGAGTGAAGATACGCAATATTTT.